This entry concerns a single TCR beta chain. Its specificity is not known. One junction end disagrees with the germline gene, perhaps due to a read error. The sample is drawn from a study of T-cell reconstitution after alpha-beta-depleted transplantation in children. General study results and limits: A year had passed since transplant, and T-cell counts and diversity by then came mostly from newly produced T cells. Several hundred expanded graft clones reportedly were the source of alpha-beta T cells about two months after transplant.

Germline values: CDR1 DFQATT, CDR2 SNEGSKA (reference sequence). CDR3 length: 15 residues. Unique molecular identifiers were used in preparing the TCRbeta library. TCRdb called the PCR reads again in MiXCR, with one record for every CDR3 protein. The sample yields nearly 250,000 distinct CDR3 sequences, roughly 8% seen once. The rearrangement joins TRBV20-1 to TRBJ1-5, with 8 bases that match TRBD1. The sequence derives from a male patient under 18 who had a stem cell transplant for acute lymphoblastic leukemia, so the T cells may come from the graft donor. The sequencing here drew on PBMCs, mostly from graft donor cells, taken 180 days after TCRalphabeta/CD19-depleted stem cell transplant. CDR3 sequence (DNA): TGCTGTGCGAACGACAGGGGTGGAAGGGATCAGCCCCAGCATTTT. This codes for CCANDRGGRDQPQHF.